This T cell receptor beta chain was profiled in a study of T cell responses to AZD1222 COVID-19 vaccine. Findings and caveats of the study: Per reports, nearly half of all spike-specific TCRs target regions that are unmutated in variants. There were mostly white British donors and more females than males, and clonal diversity was possibly underestimated. Repertoire samples came only from after the peak T cell response.

Remarks on this clone: What it recognizes is unknown.

Repertoires were generated with immunoSEQ multiplex PCR, while TCRdb's copy carries only in-frame clones and drops some. The data hold roughly 190,000 clones, with roughly 93% observed a single time. Germline V CDR1 and CDR2: LGHDT, YNNKEL (reference sequence). The CDR3 is 15 amino acids. Trimming took off 6 bases at V and 3 bases at J, with 18 bases between the two ends. The source of this sequence is an adult in good health. The chain links TRBV3-1 (or the pseudogene TRBV3-2) to TRBJ2-7; D perhaps matches TRBD2 (5 bases). Source: peripheral blood, taken on day 0 of AZD1222 vaccination. The CDR3 nucleotides are TGTGCCAGCAGTTCCAGAACCGGGAATTACTACGAGCAGTACTTC. Encoded protein: CASSSRTGNYYEQYF.